This T cell receptor beta chain appears in the sequencing data of a study of cytomegalovirus exposure and HLA in healthy donors. Points from the study as a whole: The study reported that TCR beta sequences accurately predicted HLA-A and HLA-B alleles in most subjects. Altogether, around 160 TCR beta chains were recorded as cytomegalovirus-associated.

Regarding this clone: What it recognizes is unknown.

Both 60 Vbeta primers and 13 Jbeta primers went into the PCR. The method was immunoSEQ multiplex PCR; TCRdb's version includes in-frame clones alone and lacks a portion of them. The sample comprises under 200,000 clones, about three quarters of which are singletons, and less than 3% rests with the top ten. The TCR was taken from a female donor in good health and CMV-seronegative. The specimen was PBMCs.

The CDR3 sequence: CASNRRDSYEQYF. CDR3 sequence (DNA): TGCGCCAGCAACAGGAGGGACAGCTACGAGCAGTACTTC. The rearrangement links TRBV10-2 to TRBJ2-7, with D tentatively TRBD1 (7 bases). With 7 bases removed from V and 3 bases from J, the gap between germline ends came to 13 bases. This CDR3 comprises 13 residues. Germline CDR1 is WSHSY and CDR2 is SAAADI.